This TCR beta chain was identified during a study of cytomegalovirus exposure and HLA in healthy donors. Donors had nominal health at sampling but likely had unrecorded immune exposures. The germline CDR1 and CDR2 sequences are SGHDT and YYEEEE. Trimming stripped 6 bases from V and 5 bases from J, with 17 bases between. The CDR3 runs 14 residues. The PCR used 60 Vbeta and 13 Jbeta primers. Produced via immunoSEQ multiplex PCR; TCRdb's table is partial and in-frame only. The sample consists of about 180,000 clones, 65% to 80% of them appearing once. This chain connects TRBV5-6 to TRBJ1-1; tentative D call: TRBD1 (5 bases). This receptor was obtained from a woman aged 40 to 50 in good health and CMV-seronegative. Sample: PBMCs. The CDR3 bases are TGTGCCAGCAACGGGGTTCGGGGGGGGACTGAAGCTTTCTTT. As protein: CASNGVRGGTEAFF.